This T cell receptor (beta chain) was recovered during a study of lymphopenia after photon versus proton radiotherapy. The CDR3 is 11 residues long. Trimming removed 1 base at V and 9 bases at J, with 7 bases between. CDR1 SNHLY and CDR2 FYNNEI come from the germline V gene. Points from the study as a whole: Larger post-nadir TCR diversity loss correlated inversely with survival in deceased patients. Survival link was tested only in deceased patients; proton benefit remains a possibility. Post-nadir diversity loss with photons came from oligoclonal expansion, particularly CD8+ Temra cells. Relative stability marked proton patients; photon patients lost diversity and naive cells.

Sequencing used immunoSEQ multiplex PCR; TCRdb keeps in-frame clones, though not all of them. The sample yields about 17,000 clones, approximately 90% seen once. About this clone itself: Its antigen is not known.

The chain recombines TRBV2 with TRBJ2-7; D is unresolved. The input for sequencing was peripheral blood, taken from a patient treated with photon-based radiotherapy. The receptor's source is a man aged 60-69 years with pancreatic cancer. Written as DNA, the CDR3 is TGTGCCAGCAGTGAAGAGGAGTTGCAGTACTTC. Translating it yields CASSEEELQYF.